This T cell receptor (beta chain) was profiled in a study of beta chain features in type 1 diabetes. Whole-study context: Age, gender and cell yields were alike across patients and healthy donors.

General study results and limits: Any HLA-type effect on TCRB rearrangement remained unresolved here. In every one of the four CD4+ subsets, TCRB CDR3s were moderately but significantly shorter in Type 1 diabetes patients. For cells with high TCR expression, cDNA sequencing could yield over-representation. TCRB repertoires of naive, central memory and Treg cells appeared more similar among patients than among healthy donors.

Germline V gene lookup returns CDR1 SGDLS and CDR2 YYNGEE. The length of the CDR3 is 12 residues. Trimming at V came to 3 bases and at J to 9 bases, leaving 3 bases not matched to a gene. Details on this clone: What it binds is unknown.

Reverse transcribing all isolated RNA meant expressed TCRB transcripts were sequenced. Sequencing used immunoSEQ multiplex PCR; TCRdb keeps in-frame clones, though not all of them. The sample lists fewer than 350,000 clones; 15% were seen once. The V gene is TRBV9, the J gene TRBJ2-1; 7 positions match TRBD1. The receptor was derived from a man between 18 and 35 years old with type 1 diabetes. Material: naive CD4+ T cells from blood. CDR3 protein: CASSAYRGEQFF. DNA for the CDR3: TGTGCCAGCAGCGCCTACAGGGGTGAGCAGTTCTTC.